Following are 20 T cell receptor beta chains from one sample sequenced in a study of cytomegalovirus exposure and HLA in healthy donors. TCRdb keeps only in-frame clones here, not all; method: immunoSEQ multiplex PCR. Of roughly 70,000 clones listed, 94% are singletons. Sequenced input: PBMCs. Receptor source: a man younger than 35 in good health and CMV-seropositive.

The chain carries TRBV9 and TRBJ2-2, with D perhaps TRBD2 (5 bases). Trimming shortened V by 4 bases and J by 2 bases, and 12 bases separated the two germline ends. The V gene's germline CDR1 is SGDLS and CDR2 YYNGEE. This CDR3 has 15 amino acids. The CDR3, as DNA: TGTGCCAGCAGCCCTAGACTATCCAACACCGGGGAGCTGTTTTTT. Amino acid sequence: CASSPRLSNTGELFF.

The J gene is TRBJ2-1, the V gene TRBV30, with D perhaps TRBD2 (5 bases). Germline lookup yields CDR1 GTSNPN and CDR2 SVGIG (reference sequence). There are 17 residues in the CDR3. V lost 4 bases, J lost 0 bases, and 19 bases lay in between. The CDR3 DNA sequence: TGTGCCTGGACGAGGGATATTTCATGGAGCTCCTACAATGAGCAGTTCTTC. This encodes CAWTRDISWSSYNEQFF.

This rearrangement joins TRBV14 to TRBJ1-1; D is possibly TRBD1 (5 bases). This CDR3 is built from 13 residues. Between the trimmed V and J ends, which lost 6 bases and 5 bases, there was a span of 13 bases. Germline V gene lookup returns CDR1 SGHDN and CDR2 FVKESK. CDR3 region: CASRNAGRTEAFF. The CDR3 bases are TGTGCCAGCAGAAATGCAGGGAGGACTGAAGCTTTCTTT.

This chain links TRBV11-2 with TRBJ2-3, with D possibly TRBD2 on 6 matching bases. Trimming took off 1 base at V and 2 bases at J, with 10 bases between the two ends. Germline CDR1 SGHAT, CDR2 FQNNGV. The CDR3 sequence is 15 residues long. Here the CDR3 reads CASSLVEGLTDTQYF. CDR3 sequence (DNA): TGTGCCAGCAGCTTAGTGGAGGGCCTCACAGATACGCAGTATTTT.

The chain employs TRBV27 and TRBJ2-5, with D possibly matching TRBD1 (6 bases). The length of the CDR3 is 16 residues. The V and J ends lost 2 bases and 5 bases respectively, with 18 bases between them. Looked up from germline, CDR1 is MNHEY and CDR2 is SMNVEV (reference sequence). CDR3 residues: CASSLDPNGGPETQYF. In DNA form, the CDR3 reads TGTGCCAGCAGTTTAGACCCGAATGGGGGCCCGGAGACCCAGTACTTC.

The rearrangement joins TRBV5-1 to TRBJ2-3; 10 bases match TRBD2. The V gene's germline CDR1 is SGHRS and CDR2 YFSETQ. The V segment lost 3 bases and the J segment 1 base; nucleotides outside the gene matches: 2. This CDR3 is built from 15 residues. The CDR3 loop is CASSSGTSGTDTQYF. The CDR3 DNA is TGCGCCAGCAGCTCAGGGACTAGCGGCACAGATACGCAGTATTTT.

V and J are TRBV6-1 and TRBJ1-1; D might be TRBD1 (5 bases). The CDR3 is made up of 11 amino acids. Trimming removed 5 bases at V and 10 bases at J, with 11 bases between. Germline V gene sequence: CDR1 MNHNS, CDR2 SASEGT. DNA for the CDR3: TGTGCCAGCAGTTACCTGACAGCAGCTTTCTTT. It specifies CASSYLTAAFF.

The chain carries TRBV9 and TRBJ2-7, with TRBD2 matching 10 bases. The germline V gene has CDR1 SGDLS and CDR2 YYNGEE. The CDR3 totals 15 residues. The V and J ends lost 3 bases and 5 bases, in that order; junction bases with no gene match: 8. In nucleotides, the CDR3 is TGTGCCAGCAGCGCCCCCGGGACTAGCGTTCACGAGCAGTACTTC. This codes for CASSAPGTSVHEQYF.

V is TRBV27 and J is TRBJ1-5; 11 bases match TRBD1. CDR3 size: 14 residues. CDR1 MNHEY and CDR2 SMNVEV come from the germline V gene (reference sequence). V shed 5 bases, J shed 5 bases, and the junction held 2 bases outside the gene matches. The DNA of the CDR3 is TGTGCCAGCAGTATGGGACAGGGGGATCAGCCCCAGCATTTT. Amino acid sequence: CASSMGQGDQPQHF.

The chain carries TRBV9 and TRBJ2-2; D remains ambiguous. Germline V gene sequence: CDR1 SGDLS, CDR2 YYNGEE. CDR3 size: 13 residues. Trimming cost V 4 bases and J 5 bases, with 9 bases left between them. CDR3 in DNA: TGTGCCAGCAGCCCCCGCGAGACCGGGGAGCTGTTTTTT. Translated: CASSPRETGELFF.

Note on this clone: At one end, the junction sequence differs from germline, possibly due to a read error. The chain is built from TRBV7-7 and TRBJ2-5; TRBD1 is a possible D gene (5 bases). In germline, CDR1 is SSHAT, CDR2 FNYEAQ (reference sequence). The length of the CDR3 is 13 residues. The CDR3 sequence is CASSRTYQETQYF. CDR3 nucleotide sequence: TGTGCTAGCAGCCGGACATACCAAGAGACCCAGTACTTC.

The V gene is TRBV5-1, the J gene TRBJ2-3, with 14 bases lining up with TRBD2. CDR1 is SGHRS and CDR2 is YFSETQ in the germline V gene. Trimming cost V 3 bases and J 4 bases; bases outside gene matches: 7. CDR3 length: 17 amino acids. CDR3 sequence (DNA): TGCGCCAGCAGCTCCGGACTAGCGGGAGGAAGTTCAGATACGCAGTATTTT. It is translated as CASSSGLAGGSSDTQYF.

The chain uses TRBV5-4 and TRBJ1-4; D unclear. With 5 bases removed from V and 7 bases from J, the gap between germline ends came to 15 bases. CDR1 SGHNT and CDR2 YYREEE come from the germline V gene (reference sequence). This CDR3 is built from 14 residues. The CDR3 nucleotides are TGTGCCAGCAGAGCGGGTGTTGGTGGTGAAAAACTGTTTTTT. This sequence encodes CASRAGVGGEKLFF.

This sequence joins TRBV9 and TRBJ1-5, with 8 bases that match TRBD1. Germline V lookup: CDR1 SGDLS, CDR2 YYNGEE. The CDR3 contains 14 residues. Trimming at V came to 4 bases and at J to 7 bases, leaving 7 bases not matched to a gene. This chain's CDR3 is CASSPGGVGQPQHF. Written as DNA, the CDR3 is TGTGCCAGCAGCCCAGGGGGCGTAGGACAGCCCCAGCATTTT.

This rearrangement joins TRBV29-1 to TRBJ1-1; D gene unclear. This CDR3 spans 13 amino acids. Between the trimmed V and J ends, which lost 3 bases and 1 base, there was a span of 9 bases. Germline CDR1 and CDR2: SQVTM and ANQGSEA. The CDR3 DNA reads as TGCAGCGTTGAGTGGTACACGAACACTGAAGCTTTCTTT. This translates into CSVEWYTNTEAFF. Based on the CDR3 plus reference TRBV29-1 and TRBJ1-1, the full variable domain is SAVISQKPSRDICQRGTSLTIQCQVDSQVTMMFWYRQQPGQSLTLIATANQGSEATYESGFVIDKFPISRPNLTFSTLTVSNMSPEDSSIYLCSVEWYTNTEAFFGQGTRLTVV.

The chain has TRBV7-9 and TRBJ1-4; TRBD1 aligns across 7 bases. This CDR3 contains 13 residues. Germline V gives CDR1 SEHNR, CDR2 FQNEAQ (reference sequence). Losses at the gene ends were 5 bases for V and 8 bases for J; bases not matched to a gene: 5. The CDR3 reads CASSAGGYEKLFF. The CDR3 bases are TGTGCCAGCAGCGCAGGGGGTTACGAAAAACTGTTTTTT.

This clone showed up just once. This chain uses TRBV5-1 with TRBJ2-1, with TRBD1 as a possible D gene (6 bases). This CDR3 is 14 amino acids long. CDR1 and CDR2 from the germline V gene are SGHRS and YFSETQ. Trimming pared 4 bases from V and 3 bases from J, leaving 11 bases between. The CDR3 bases are TGCGCCAGCAGCCCGGGACAAAACTACAATGAGCAGTTCTTC. Protein sequence: CASSPGQNYNEQFF.

The rearrangement links TRBV27 to TRBJ1-1; D is unresolved. The CDR3 is 14 amino acids. Germline V lookup: CDR1 MNHEY, CDR2 SMNVEV (reference sequence). V lost 9 bases and J lost 1, with 15 bases in between. This chain's CDR3 is CASAPGQSNTEAFF. CDR3 bases: TGTGCCAGTGCTCCGGGTCAATCGAACACTGAAGCTTTCTTT.

The rearrangement joins TRBV7-9 to TRBJ2-7; possibly TRBD2 for D (5 bases). CDR3 length: 13 amino acids. CDR1 SEHNR and CDR2 FQNEAQ come from the germline V gene (reference sequence). Trimming removed 5 bases from V and 1 base from J, with 9 bases in between. The CDR3 region is CASSPPGSYEQYF. CDR3 coding DNA: TGTGCCAGCAGCCCCCCGGGGTCCTACGAGCAGTACTTC.

The chain combines TRBV27 with TRBJ1-1; 8 positions agree with TRBD1. There are 20 residues in the CDR3. After removal of 7 bases from V and 1 base from J, the junction contained 23 bases not matched to a gene. The V gene's germline CDR1 is MNHEY and CDR2 SMNVEV (reference sequence). Written as DNA, the CDR3 is TGTGCCAGCACCCTCAGGGGGACAGGAGGGGGTTTAAGGAAGAACACTGAAGCTTTCTTT. It translates to CASTLRGTGGGLRKNTEAFF.